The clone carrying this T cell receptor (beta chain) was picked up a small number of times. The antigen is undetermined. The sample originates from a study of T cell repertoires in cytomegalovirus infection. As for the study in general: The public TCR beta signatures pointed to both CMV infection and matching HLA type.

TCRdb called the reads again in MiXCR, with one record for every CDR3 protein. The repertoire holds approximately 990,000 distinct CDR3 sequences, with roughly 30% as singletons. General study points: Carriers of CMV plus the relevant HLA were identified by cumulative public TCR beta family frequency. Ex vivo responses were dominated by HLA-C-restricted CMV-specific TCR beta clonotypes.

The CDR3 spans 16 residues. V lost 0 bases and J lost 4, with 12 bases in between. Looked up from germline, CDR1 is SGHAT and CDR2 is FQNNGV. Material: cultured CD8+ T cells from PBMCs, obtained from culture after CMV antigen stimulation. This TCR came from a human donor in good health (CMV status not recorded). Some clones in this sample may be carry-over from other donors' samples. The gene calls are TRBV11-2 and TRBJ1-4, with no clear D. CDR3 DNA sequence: TGTGCCAGCAGCTTAGATCGAAGAAGGGTTAATGAAAAACTGTTTTTT. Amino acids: CASSLDRRRVNEKLFF.